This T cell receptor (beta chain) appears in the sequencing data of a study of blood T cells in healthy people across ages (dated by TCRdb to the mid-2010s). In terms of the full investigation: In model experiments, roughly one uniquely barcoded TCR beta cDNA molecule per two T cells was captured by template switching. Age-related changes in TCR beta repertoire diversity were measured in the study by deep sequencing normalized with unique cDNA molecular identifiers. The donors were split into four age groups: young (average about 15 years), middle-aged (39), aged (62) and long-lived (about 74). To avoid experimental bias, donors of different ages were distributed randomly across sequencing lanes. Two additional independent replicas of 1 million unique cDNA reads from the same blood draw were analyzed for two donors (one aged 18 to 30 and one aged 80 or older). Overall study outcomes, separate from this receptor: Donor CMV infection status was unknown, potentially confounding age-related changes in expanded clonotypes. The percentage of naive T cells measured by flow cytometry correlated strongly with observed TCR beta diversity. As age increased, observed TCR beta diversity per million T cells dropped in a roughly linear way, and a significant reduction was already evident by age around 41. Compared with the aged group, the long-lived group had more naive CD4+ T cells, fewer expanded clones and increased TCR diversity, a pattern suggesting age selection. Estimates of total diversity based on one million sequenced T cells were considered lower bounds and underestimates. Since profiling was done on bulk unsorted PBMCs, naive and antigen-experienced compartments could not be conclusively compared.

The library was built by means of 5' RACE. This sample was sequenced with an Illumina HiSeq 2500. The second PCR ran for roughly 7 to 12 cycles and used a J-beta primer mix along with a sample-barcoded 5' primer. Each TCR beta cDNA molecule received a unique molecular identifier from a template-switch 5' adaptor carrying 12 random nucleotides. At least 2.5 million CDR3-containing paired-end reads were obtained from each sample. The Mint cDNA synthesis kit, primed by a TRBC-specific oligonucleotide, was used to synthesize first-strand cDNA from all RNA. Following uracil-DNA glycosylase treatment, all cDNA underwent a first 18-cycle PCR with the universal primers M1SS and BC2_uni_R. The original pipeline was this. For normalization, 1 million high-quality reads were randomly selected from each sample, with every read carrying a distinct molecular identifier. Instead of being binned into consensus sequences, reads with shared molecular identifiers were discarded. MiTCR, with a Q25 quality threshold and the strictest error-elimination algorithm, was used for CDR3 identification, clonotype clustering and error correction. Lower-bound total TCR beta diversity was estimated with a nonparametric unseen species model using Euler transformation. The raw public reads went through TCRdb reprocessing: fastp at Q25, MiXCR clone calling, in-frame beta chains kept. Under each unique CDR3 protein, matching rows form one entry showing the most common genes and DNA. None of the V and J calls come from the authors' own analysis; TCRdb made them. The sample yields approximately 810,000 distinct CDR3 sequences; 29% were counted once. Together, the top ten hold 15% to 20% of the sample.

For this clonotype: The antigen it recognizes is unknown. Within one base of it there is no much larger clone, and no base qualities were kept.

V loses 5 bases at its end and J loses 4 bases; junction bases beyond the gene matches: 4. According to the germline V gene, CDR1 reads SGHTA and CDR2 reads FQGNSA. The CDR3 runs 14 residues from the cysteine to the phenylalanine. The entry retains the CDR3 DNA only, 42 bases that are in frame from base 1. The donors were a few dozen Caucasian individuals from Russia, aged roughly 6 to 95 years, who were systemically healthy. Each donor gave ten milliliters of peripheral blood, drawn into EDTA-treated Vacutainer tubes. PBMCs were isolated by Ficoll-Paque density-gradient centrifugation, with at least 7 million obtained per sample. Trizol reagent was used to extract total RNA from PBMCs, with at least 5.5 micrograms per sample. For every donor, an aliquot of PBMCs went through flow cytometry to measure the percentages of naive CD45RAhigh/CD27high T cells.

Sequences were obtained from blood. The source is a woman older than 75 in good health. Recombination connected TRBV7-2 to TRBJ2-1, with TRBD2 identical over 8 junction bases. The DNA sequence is TGTGCCAGCAGCGGGACTAGGGAGTACAATGAGCAGTTCTTC. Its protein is CASSGTREYNEQFF.